The 29 T cell receptor beta chains presented below share a single source sample, sequenced in a study of blood T cell repertoires in COVID-19. Profiled with immunoSEQ multiplex PCR; TCRdb holds only in-frame clones, not every one. The sample gives 100,000 to 150,000 clones, approximately 84% of which show up once; over 1.1% is in the top ten. The sequenced material came from peripheral blood. The receptors derive from a man aged 60-69 years with acute or convalescent COVID-19.

The chain couples TRBV11-3 to TRBJ1-6; D unclear. From germline, CDR1 is SGHNT and CDR2 YENEEA. V was pared by 5 bases and J by 0 bases, with 11 bases between. This CDR3 spans 16 amino acids. DNA of the CDR3: TGTGCCAGCAGCGCCAAGCCAAGCTCCTATAATTCACCCCTCCACTTT. It specifies CASSAKPSSYNSPLHF.

This chain connects TRBV18 to TRBJ1-6, with D possibly matching TRBD1 (6 bases). The germline V gene has CDR1 KGHSH and CDR2 LQKENI. The CDR3 has 16 amino acids. V shed 3 bases and J shed 9 bases, with 18 bases lying between them. Here the CDR3 reads CASSPNPQGGGSPLHF. The CDR3 DNA is TGTGCCAGCTCACCGAATCCACAGGGCGGTGGTTCACCCCTCCACTTT.

This rearrangement joins TRBV19 to TRBJ2-3; D ambiguous. CDR1 and CDR2 (germline): LNHDA, SQIVND (reference sequence). Trimming removed 5 bases at V and 4 bases at J, with 19 bases between. The CDR3 consists of 16 residues. The CDR3 reads CASSQEHLRVADTQYF. Written as DNA, the CDR3 is TGTGCCAGTAGTCAAGAACACCTTCGGGTTGCAGATACGCAGTATTTT.

The V call is TRBV11-2, the J call TRBJ2-5; unclear D gene. CDR3 length equals 16 residues. Between the trimmed V and J ends, which lost 0 bases and 0 bases, there was a span of 11 bases. Per the germline V gene, CDR1 is SGHAT and CDR2 is FQNNGV. The CDR3 protein is CASSLEGLRYQETQYF. CDR3 DNA sequence: TGTGCCAGCAGCTTAGAGGGTTTGAGGTACCAAGAGACCCAGTACTTC.

The gene calls are TRBV30 and TRBJ2-5, with 9 bases identical to TRBD2. Trimming took 2 bases from V and 5 from J; bases not matched to a gene: 3. The germline CDR1 and CDR2 sequences are GTSNPN and SVGIG (reference sequence). The CDR3 spans 13 residues. CDR3 sequence: CAWSPSGRETQYF. The CDR3, as DNA: TGTGCCTGGAGTCCAAGCGGGAGGGAGACCCAGTACTTC.

V gene TRBV18 combines with J gene TRBJ2-2, with 10 bases aligning to TRBD2. The trim removed 2 bases at V and 6 bases at J, leaving 6 bases unmatched. CDR3 size: 16 residues. Germline assignment: CDR1 KGHSH and CDR2 LQKENI. CDR3 coding DNA: TGTGCCAGCTCACCAACTAGCGGGACAATTGCCGGGGAGCTGTTTTTT. Translated, it gives CASSPTSGTIAGELFF.

This chain links TRBV19 with TRBJ2-5, with unresolved D. The CDR3 runs 11 residues. CDR1 and CDR2 from the germline V gene are LNHDA and SQIVND (reference sequence). V lost 10 bases and J lost 0, with 6 bases in between. The CDR3: CATQDQETQYF. CDR3 DNA sequence: TGTGCCACTCAGGACCAAGAGACCCAGTACTTC.

This chain connects TRBV2 to TRBJ2-2; D may be TRBD1 (5 bases). The CDR3 has 13 residues. Germline V gives CDR1 SNHLY, CDR2 FYNNEI. V was pared by 8 bases and J by 6 bases, with 13 bases between. CDR3: CASYYQGAGELFF. In nucleotides, the CDR3 is TGTGCCAGCTATTATCAGGGCGCCGGGGAGCTGTTTTTT.

The rearrangement links TRBV11-3 to TRBJ2-7; tentatively, D is TRBD1 (6 bases). The germline CDR1 and CDR2 sequences are SGHNT and YENEEA. The CDR3 runs 14 residues. The ends were cut back, 1 base at V and 7 bases at J, with 14 bases in the middle. The CDR3 is CASSLGPGQQEQYF. In DNA, the CDR3 is TGTGCCAGCAGCTTAGGACCGGGACAACAGGAGCAGTACTTC.

This clone has a single count. The J gene is TRBJ1-2, the V gene TRBV5-4, with a possible D match to TRBD1 (5 bases). V lost 0 bases to trimming and J lost 3 bases, with 6 bases between them. Germline CDR1 SGHNT, CDR2 YYREEE (reference sequence). The CDR3 spans 13 residues. Written as DNA, the CDR3 is TGTGCCAGCAGCTTGGAGGGGTACTATGGCTACACCTTC. Its translation is CASSLEGYYGYTF.

The rearrangement joins TRBV29-1 to TRBJ1-2; D gene uncertain. This CDR3 region has 13 residues. V was shortened by 7 bases and J by 4 bases, with 16 bases between the two germline ends. Germline values: CDR1 SQVTM, CDR2 ANQGSEA. The CDR3 nucleotides read TGCAGCGCGCGCCCGGTTTCTGGCTATGGCTACACCTTC. Translating it yields CSARPVSGYGYTF.

The chain combines TRBV5-1 with TRBJ1-1; tentative D call: TRBD1 (5 bases). The V end lost 0 bases, the J end lost 1 base, and 7 bases lay between the germline ends. The CDR3 loop spans 14 amino acids. Germline V gives CDR1 SGHRS, CDR2 YFSETQ. CDR3 DNA: TGCGCCAGCAGCTTGGCCGGGGGGAACACTGAAGCTTTCTTT. Amino acids: CASSLAGGNTEAFF.

The J gene is TRBJ2-5, the V gene TRBV12-3 or TRBV12-4, with TRBD1 as a possible D gene (5 bases). CDR3 length: 13 amino acids. V lost 2 bases to trimming and J lost 4 bases, with 8 bases between them. CDR3 protein: CASSLRGGETQYF. CDR3 in DNA: TGTGCCAGCAGTTTAAGGGGTGGAGAGACCCAGTACTTC.

The gene calls are TRBV5-1 and TRBJ2-1; the match to TRBD1 covers 7 bases. CDR3 length equals 16 residues. V trimming: 3 bases; J trimming: 6 bases; junction bases outside the gene matches: 12. Germline CDR1 SGHRS, CDR2 YFSETQ. As DNA, the CDR3 is TGCGCCAGCAGCTCTTTGACAGGGACCCGCAGCAATGAGCAGTTCTTC. Translated, it gives CASSSLTGTRSNEQFF.

Here the CDR3 DNA reads TGCGCCAGCAGCGGTGGGACAGGGAATAGTAGGGGATCACCCCTCCACTTT. Protein product: CASSGGTGNSRGSPLHF. The V call is TRBV5-1, the J call TRBJ1-6, with 9 bases that match TRBD1. The germline gives CDR1 SGHRS, CDR2 YFSETQ. Trimming removed 4 bases from V and 10 bases from J; junction bases left unmatched: 15. This CDR3 is built from 17 residues. Full variable domain (rest looked up from reference TRBV5-1 and TRBJ1-6): KAGVTQTPRYLIKTRGQQVTLSCSPISGHRSVSWYQQTPGQGLQFLFEYFSETQRNKGNFPGRFSGRQFSNSRSEMNVSTLELGDSALYLCASSGGTGNSRGSPLHFGNGTRLTVT.

The chain links TRBV11-2 to TRBJ1-2; D may be TRBD1 (6 bases). Trimming cost V 1 base and J 2 bases, with 11 bases left between them. Looked up from germline, CDR1 is SGHAT and CDR2 is FQNNGV. CDR3 length: 15 amino acids. The CDR3 DNA is TGTGCCAGCAGCTTAGGTTTAAGGGGGAACTATGGCTACACCTTC. It is translated as CASSLGLRGNYGYTF.

This clone was seen just once. The chain employs TRBV5-1 and TRBJ2-7, with D possibly matching TRBD1 (5 bases). The CDR3 has 14 amino acids. Trimming took 7 bases from V and 0 from J, leaving 14 bases between them. Germline V gene lookup returns CDR1 SGHRS and CDR2 YFSETQ. The CDR3 loop is CASGVDRSSYEQYF. The CDR3 DNA reads as TGCGCCAGCGGGGTTGACAGAAGCTCCTACGAGCAGTACTTC. The variable domain in full, with the rest retrieved from reference TRBV5-1 and TRBJ2-7, is KAGVTQTPRYLIKTRGQQVTLSCSPISGHRSVSWYQQTPGQGLQFLFEYFSETQRNKGNFPGRFSGRQFSNSRSEMNVSTLELGDSALYLCASGVDRSSYEQYFGPGTRLTVT.

The chain combines TRBV5-4 with TRBJ1-4, with 7 bases matching TRBD1. The CDR3 covers 15 residues. Germline V lookup: CDR1 SGHNT, CDR2 YYREEE (reference sequence). With 0 bases clipped from V and 3 bases from J, the junction kept 2 bases outside the gene matches. CDR3 in amino acids: CASSLGRGPNEKLFF. Here the CDR3 DNA reads TGTGCCAGCAGCTTGGGGAGGGGGCCTAATGAAAAACTGTTTTTT. The complete variable domain, with remaining parts taken from reference TRBV5-4 and TRBJ1-4, reads ETGVTQSPTHLIKTRGQQVTLRCSSQSGHNTVSWYQQALGQGPQFIFQYYREEENGRGNFPPRFSGLQFPNYSSELNVNALELDDSALYLCASSLGRGPNEKLFFGSGTQLSVL.

This rearrangement joins TRBV5-6 to TRBJ2-2, with 7 bases that match TRBD1. Unmatched junction bases numbered 1, after V lost 4 bases and J lost 1 base. The CDR3 spans 14 residues. From germline, CDR1 is SGHDT and CDR2 YYEEEE. The CDR3 is CASSRTGNTGELFF. In DNA form, the CDR3 reads TGTGCCAGCAGCCGGACAGGGAACACCGGGGAGCTGTTTTTT.

The J gene is TRBJ2-3, the V gene TRBV19, with a possible D match to TRBD1 (5 bases). CDR1 is LNHDA, CDR2 SQIVND, per germline (reference sequence). The CDR3 extends over 15 amino acids. V was cut by 6 bases and J by 1 base, with 14 bases left in between. CDR3 DNA sequence: TGTGCCAGTAGAGACAGTTCAGCCCGCACAGATACGCAGTATTTT. The encoded protein is CASRDSSARTDTQYF.

The chain combines TRBV19 with TRBJ1-2; D not certain. This CDR3 has 14 residues. The germline V gene encodes CDR1 LNHDA and CDR2 SQIVND (reference sequence). V shed 4 bases and J shed 3 bases, with 12 bases lying between them. CDR3 in amino acids: CASSTPGNDYGYTF. The DNA for the CDR3 is TGTGCCAGTAGTACCCCGGGTAACGACTATGGCTACACCTTC.

The chain employs TRBV11-2 and TRBJ2-1, with TRBD1 matching over 7 bases. The CDR3 loop spans 14 amino acids. The V segment lost 5 bases and the J segment 4 bases; nucleotides outside the gene matches: 5. Germline V gene lookup returns CDR1 SGHAT and CDR2 FQNNGV. This chain's CDR3 is CASSLRGFYNEQFF. CDR3 bases: TGTGCCAGCAGCCTCAGGGGGTTTTACAATGAGCAGTTCTTC.

J is TRBJ2-3 and V is TRBV7-8; D unresolved. CDR1 is SGHVS, CDR2 FQNEAQ, per germline. The CDR3 covers 13 residues. Trimming took off 4 bases at V and 2 bases at J, with 7 bases between the two ends. The CDR3 reads CASSSYTTDTQYF. In DNA form, the CDR3 reads TGTGCCAGCAGCTCGTACACCACAGATACGCAGTATTTT.

The chain is built from TRBV19 and TRBJ2-2; TRBD1 matches at 10 bases. The CDR3 length is 17 residues. Germline-derived CDR1 and CDR2 are LNHDA and SQIVND (reference sequence). Germline trimming cut 5 bases from V and 6 bases from J; bases unmatched to any gene: 12. In nucleotides, the CDR3 is TGTGCCAGTAGTTCCCCGTCGGGACAGGGGAGTGCCGGGGAGCTGTTTTTT. Translation: CASSSPSGQGSAGELFF.

This chain uses TRBV29-1 with TRBJ2-5; 10 nucleotides align to TRBD1. This CDR3 is 16 amino acids long. V shed 4 bases and J 7 bases; nucleotides not matched to a gene: 15. The germline gives CDR1 SQVTM, CDR2 ANQGSEA. The CDR3 loop is CSVAHATGGLGGTQYF. The CDR3 DNA is TGCAGCGTTGCTCACGCGACAGGGGGCTTGGGGGGGACCCAGTACTTC.

The chain has TRBV9 and TRBJ2-7; D is possibly TRBD1 (6 bases). The germline CDR1 and CDR2 sequences are SGDLS and YYNGEE. The CDR3 has 15 amino acids. With 0 bases removed from V and 5 bases from J, the gap between germline ends came to 15 bases. CDR3 protein: CASSVEIGQMDEQYF. In nucleotides, the CDR3 is TGTGCCAGCAGCGTAGAAATCGGACAGATGGACGAGCAGTACTTC.

J is TRBJ1-4 and V is TRBV6-1; D is unresolved. The germline gives CDR1 MNHNS, CDR2 SASEGT. This CDR3 is built from 14 residues. V was trimmed by 2 bases and J by 8 bases, leaving 12 bases between them. The CDR3 nucleotides read TGTGCCAGCAGTGAAAAGGGAGGGTGGGAAAAACTGTTTTTT. Amino acids: CASSEKGGWEKLFF.

The V and J genes are TRBV5-1 and TRBJ2-3; 7 bases are shared with TRBD2. V gave up 1 base and J gave up 2 bases; unmatched junction bases: 4. Germline values: CDR1 SGHRS, CDR2 YFSETQ. This CDR3 is 15 amino acids long. The CDR3 region is CASSLSGGYTDTQYF. The CDR3 DNA is TGCGCCAGCAGCTTGTCGGGGGGATACACAGATACGCAGTATTTT.

The J gene is TRBJ2-2, the V gene TRBV25-1, with 10 bases aligning to TRBD2. Germline V gene sequence: CDR1 MGHDK, CDR2 SYGVNS. The junction had 4 bases not matched to a gene; V was cut back by 0 bases and J by 6 bases. The CDR3 covers 16 residues. CDR3 coding DNA: TGTGCCAGCAGTGAATATAGCGGGGGGCTGGCCGGGGAGCTGTTTTTT. This translates into CASSEYSGGLAGELFF.